This passage covers 2 T cell receptor beta chains from one sample sequenced in a study of blood T cells in healthy people across ages. A second PCR, run for 7 to 11 cycles, used a sample-barcoded 5' primer plus a J-beta primer mix. TCRdb reprocessed the 5' RACE reads with MiXCR, giving one entry per CDR3 protein. The sample lists 1.8 million or so distinct CDR3 sequences, 30% to 40% occurring once. Specimen: blood. The receptor source for this set is a human donor in good health.

The V and J genes are TRBV29-1 and TRBJ2-1, with TRBD1 matching 8 bases. CDR1 SQVTM and CDR2 ANQGSEA come from the germline V gene. V lost 6 bases and J lost 6; bases outside the gene matches: 7. The CDR3 sequence is 13 residues long. CDR3 region: CSVETGGGNEQFF. CDR3 in DNA: TGCAGCGTCGAAACAGGGGGAGGCAATGAGCAGTTCTTC.

The chain employs TRBV7-2 and TRBJ2-7; 8 bases are a match to TRBD2. Losses at the gene ends were 5 bases for V and 4 bases for J; bases not matched to a gene: 19. The CDR3 loop spans 18 amino acids. Germline V lookup: CDR1 SGHTA, CDR2 FQGNSA. The CDR3 DNA reads as TGTGCCAGCAGCGGCTATCGAGGAGCGGGGGATCATCCTTACGAGCAGTACTTC. Translated, it gives CASSGYRGAGDHPYEQYF.